This is a list of T cell receptor beta chains from one sample in a study of blood T cell repertoires in COVID-19. Clones were read by immunoSEQ multiplex PCR, and TCRdb kept only the in-frame ones, dropping some. The sample carries some 350,000 clones, 80% to 90% recorded once. Sequencing was carried out using PBMCs or T cells enriched from blood (not recorded which). The receptors here all came from a young man who had recovered from COVID-19. Both conserved end residues are part of each CDR3. Each record gives: V gene, J gene, D gene, clone size, CDR3 protein, CDR3 DNA. D genes are given only for firm matches. Some rows have no size entry. The others give once, few or many, or a class for an expanded clone.

TRBV15,TRBJ2-2,NA,few,CATRESGTGELFF,TGTGCCACCAGAGAATCAGGTACCGGGGAGCTGTTTTTT
TRBV6-5,TRBJ1-2,TRBD1,NA,CASSYGGQDIVNGYTF,TGTGCCAGCAGTTACGGGGGACAGGATATTGTTAATGGCTACACCTTC
TRBV5-1,TRBJ2-2,TRBD2,NA,CASSEGLAGIGELFF,TGCGCCAGCAGCGAGGGACTAGCGGGGATCGGGGAGCTGTTTTTT
TRBV12-3/TRBV12-4,TRBJ1-6,NA,NA,CASRILSSPLHF,TGTGCCAGCAGAATCCTAAGTTCACCCCTCCACTTT
TRBV19,TRBJ1-6,NA,NA,CATTTGSSYNSPLHF,TGTGCCACCACGACGGGGAGCTCCTATAATTCACCCCTCCACTTT
TRBV24-1,TRBJ2-5,TRBD2,NA,CATSDPKTSGGGETQYF,TGTGCCACCAGTGACCCCAAGACTAGCGGGGGGGGAGAGACCCAGTACTTC
TRBV11-3,TRBJ2-1,NA,once,CASSFVGDIPFF,TGTGCCAGCAGCTTCGTAGGGGACATTCCGTTCTTC
TRBV5-4,TRBJ1-4,NA,few,CASSLAGDATNEKLFF,TGTGCCAGCAGCTTGGCAGGGGACGCAACTAATGAAAAACTGTTTTTT
TRBV7-9,TRBJ2-7,TRBD1,NA,CASSVDRGFYEQYF,TGTGCCAGCAGCGTCGACAGGGGTTTCTACGAGCAGTACTTC
TRBV5-6,TRBJ2-7,TRBD2,NA,CASSLLAGGSEQYF,TGTGCCAGCAGCTTGCTAGCGGGGGGCAGCGAGCAGTACTTC
TRBV10-2,TRBJ2-5,NA,NA,CASSESRFQETQYF,TGCGCCAGCAGTGAGTCCAGGTTCCAAGAGACCCAGTACTTC
TRBV9,TRBJ1-4,NA,NA,CASSVEGGGTNEKLFF,TGTGCCAGCAGCGTAGAGGGCGGAGGCACTAATGAAAAACTGTTTTTT
TRBV7-9,TRBJ2-5,TRBD2,NA,CASSLRLAGGQETQYF,TGTGCCAGCAGCCTCAGACTAGCGGGGGGTCAAGAGACCCAGTACTTC
TRBV28,TRBJ2-7,TRBD1,NA,CASSHRGYEQYF,TGTGCCAGCAGCCACAGGGGGTACGAGCAGTACTTC
TRBV24-1,TRBJ2-5,TRBD1,NA,CATSDPQGAQETQYF,TGTGCCACCAGTGATCCCCAGGGGGCCCAAGAGACCCAGTACTTC
TRBV5-1,TRBJ1-2,TRBD1,NA,CASSLGSGTGQGYTF,TGCGCCAGCAGCTTGGGATCCGGGACAGGGCAGGGCTACACCTTC
TRBV30,TRBJ1-6,NA,NA,CAWAGRFQVLDSPLHF,TGTGCCTGGGCGGGGAGGTTTCAGGTCTTGGATTCACCCCTCCACTTT
TRBV9,TRBJ1-5,NA,NA,CASSLEGGNQPQHF,TGTGCCAGCAGCCTCGAGGGGGGCAATCAGCCCCAGCATTTT
TRBV5-5,TRBJ2-7,TRBD1,NA,CASTMRQGSSYEQYF,TGTGCCAGCACCATGAGACAGGGTTCCTCCTACGAGCAGTACTTC
TRBV15,TRBJ1-1,NA,NA,CATSIKQVAFF,TGTGCCACCAGCATCAAACAGGTCGCTTTCTTT
TRBV24-1,TRBJ1-5,NA,NA,CATSDPRGGNQPQHF,TGTGCCACCAGTGATCCCAGGGGTGGAAATCAGCCCCAGCATTTT
TRBV7-3,TRBJ1-1,NA,NA,CASSLIRGLNTEAFF,TGTGCCAGCAGCTTAATAAGGGGCTTGAACACTGAAGCTTTCTTT
TRBV7-9,TRBJ2-7,NA,few,CASTKRGGYEQYF,TGTGCCAGCACCAAACGAGGGGGTTACGAGCAGTACTTC
TRBV24-1,TRBJ2-1,TRBD2,NA,CATRTSGGNEQFF,TGTGCCACCAGGACTAGCGGGGGGAATGAGCAGTTCTTC
TRBV28,TRBJ1-5,NA,NA,CASSAGGDNQPQHF,TGTGCCAGCAGTGCCGGGGGGGATAATCAGCCCCAGCATTTT
TRBV7-9,TRBJ2-7,NA,NA,CASSLGPGMRQYF,TGTGCCAGCAGCTTAGGCCCAGGGATGCGGCAGTACTTC
TRBV29-1,TRBJ2-3,TRBD1,NA,CSVDLDRGRTDTQYF,TGCAGCGTTGATTTGGACAGGGGGCGCACAGATACGCAGTATTTT
TRBV11-2,TRBJ2-7,TRBD1,NA,CASSSTWGQGYEQYF,TGTGCCAGCAGCTCAACCTGGGGACAGGGCTACGAGCAGTACTTC
TRBV13,TRBJ2-7,NA,NA,CASSSRQYYEQYF,TGTGCCAGCAGCTCCCGACAGTACTACGAGCAGTACTTC
TRBV28,TRBJ1-2,NA,NA,CASKWGGVGYGYTF,TGTGCCAGCAAGTGGGGCGGGGTTGGTTATGGCTACACCTTC
TRBV7-8,TRBJ1-5,NA,NA,CASRSGLGNQPQHF,TGTGCCAGCAGATCAGGGTTAGGCAATCAGCCCCAGCATTTT
TRBV11-2,TRBJ2-7,NA,NA,CASSLMADFYEQYF,TGTGCCAGCAGCTTAATGGCAGATTTTTACGAGCAGTACTTC
TRBV19,TRBJ1-5,NA,NA,CASADRPYSNQPQHF,TGTGCCAGTGCGGACAGACCTTATAGCAATCAGCCCCAGCATTTT
TRBV24-1,TRBJ2-5,TRBD2,NA,CATSDGGGGVQETQYF,TGTGCCACCAGTGATGGGGGCGGGGGGGTCCAAGAGACCCAGTACTTC
TRBV5-8,TRBJ2-7,TRBD1,once,CASSWGTASYEQYF,TGTGCCAGCAGCTGGGGGACAGCTTCCTACGAGCAGTACTTC
TRBV29-1,TRBJ1-4,TRBD1,NA,CSVLGQGQLHEKLFF,TGCAGCGTATTAGGACAGGGACAGCTTCATGAAAAACTGTTTTTT
TRBV9,TRBJ1-3,TRBD1,NA,CASSTGQGAGNTIYF,TGTGCCAGCAGCACCGGACAGGGGGCCGGAAACACCATATATTTT
TRBV15,TRBJ2-5,NA,once,CATSPTGGETQYF,TGTGCCACCAGCCCGACAGGTGGGGAGACCCAGTACTTC
TRBV30,TRBJ1-1,TRBD1,NA,CAWITGVDTEAFF,TGTGCCTGGATCACAGGGGTGGACACTGAAGCTTTCTTT
TRBV12-3/TRBV12-4,TRBJ2-7,NA,NA,CASSSQLSYEQYF,TGTGCCAGCAGTTCACAACTATCCTACGAGCAGTACTTC
TRBV4-2,TRBJ1-6,TRBD1,NA,CASSQDFWDRELGNSPLHF,TGTGCCAGCAGCCAAGATTTCTGGGACAGGGAATTAGGTAATTCACCCCTCCACTTT
TRBV20-1,TRBJ1-6,NA,NA,CSASWGARGDSPLHF,TGCAGTGCTAGTTGGGGAGCCCGGGGGGATTCACCCCTCCACTTT
TRBV11-2,TRBJ2-4,TRBD2,NA,CASSLESRTSGGPRRNIQYF,TGTGCCAGCAGCTTAGAGAGTCGAACTAGCGGGGGGCCCCGAAGGAACATTCAGTACTTC
TRBV5-1,TRBJ2-7,TRBD1,NA,CASSKTGTGRYEQYF,TGCGCCAGCAGCAAAACCGGGACAGGGCGGTACGAGCAGTACTTC
TRBV5-1,TRBJ1-3,TRBD1,once,CASSSGTGVGTIYF,TGCGCCAGCAGCTCCGGGACAGGGGTAGGCACCATATATTTT
TRBV6-5,TRBJ1-6,TRBD1,once,CASSSPGQGNSPLHF,TGTGCCAGCAGTTCCCCGGGACAGGGGAATTCACCCCTCCACTTT
TRBV24-1,TRBJ1-3,NA,NA,CATSAGPGNTIYF,TGTGCCACCTCCGCAGGGCCTGGAAACACCATATATTTT
TRBV28,TRBJ2-2,TRBD2,NA,CASSSGGTSGTGELFF,TGTGCCAGCAGTTCCGGAGGGACTAGCGGAACCGGGGAGCTGTTTTTT
TRBV20-1,TRBJ2-7,NA,NA,CSASWRGLEQYF,TGCAGTGCTAGTTGGCGGGGCCTCGAGCAGTACTTC
TRBV5-1,TRBJ2-7,NA,NA,CASSLGGTASYEHYF,TGCGCCAGCAGCTTAGGCGGGACAGCTTCTTACGAGCATTACTTC
TRBV28,TRBJ1-2,TRBD1,NA,CASSAPRQGGVYGYTF,TGTGCCAGCAGTGCACCACGACAGGGGGGTGTCTATGGCTACACCTTC
TRBV5-1,TRBJ1-5,TRBD1,NA,CASSPGTGPDTFNQPQHF,TGCGCCAGCAGCCCAGGGACAGGCCCCGATACATTCAATCAGCCCCAGCATTTT
TRBV7-6,TRBJ2-7,TRBD1,NA,CASSLHRGPTYEQYF,TGTGCCAGCAGCTTACACAGGGGGCCTACCTACGAGCAGTACTTC
TRBV28,TRBJ1-5,TRBD1,NA,CASRSGQFEGQPQHF,TGTGCCAGCAGATCGGGACAGTTCGAAGGTCAGCCCCAGCATTTT
TRBV7-8,TRBJ1-6,TRBD1,NA,CASSIGTGPSPLHF,TGTGCCAGCAGCATAGGGACAGGGCCTTCACCCCTCCACTTT